The rows below give T cell receptor beta chains drawn from one sample of a study of T cell changes during pregnancy in multiple sclerosis. Sequencing used immunoSEQ multiplex PCR; TCRdb keeps in-frame clones, though not all of them. The table includes tens of thousands of clones, just over 90% detected once. Sequenced material: peripheral blood, taken in the third trimester of pregnancy. These receptor sequences come from a female donor with multiple sclerosis, enrolled in a pregnancy study. CDR3s include the opening cysteine and the closing phenylalanine or tryptophan. A D gene is named only where the DNA matches it firmly. Only part of the rows carry a size: once, few, many, or a class if the clone is expanded.

size,D,J,V,CDR3,DNA
.,TRBD1,TRBJ1-4,TRBV7-9,CASSSTAGTGGEKLFF,TGTGCCAGCAGCTCTACGGCCGGGACAGGGGGTGAAAAACTGTTTTTT
.,TRBD2,TRBJ2-1,TRBV18,CASSPGTTNEQFF,TGTGCCAGCTCACCCGGGACTACCAATGAGCAGTTCTTC
.,.,TRBJ2-7,TRBV18,CASSPASSYEQYF,TGTGCCAGCTCACCCGCTAGCTCCTACGAGCAGTACTTC
.,TRBD2,TRBJ2-1,TRBV25-1,CASSRGRLDDEQFF,TGTGCCAGCAGTCGCGGGAGATTGGACGATGAGCAGTTCTTC
.,.,TRBJ1-1,TRBV5-6,CASSLSRGSTEAFF,TGTGCCAGCAGCTTATCAAGGGGGAGCACTGAAGCCTTCTTT
.,.,TRBJ2-5,TRBV2,CASSDQGKGSQETQYF,TGTGCCAGCAGTGACCAGGGGAAGGGGTCCCAAGAGACCCAGTACTTC
.,.,TRBJ1-1,TRBV7-9,CASSLSGATEAFF,TGTGCCAGCAGCTTATCAGGGGCCACTGAAGCTTTCTTT
.,TRBD1,TRBJ2-7,TRBV18,CASSPGTAYEQYF,TGTGCCAGCTCACCCGGGACAGCCTACGAGCAGTACTTC
once,TRBD2,TRBJ2-1,TRBV7-6,CASSRLAGVNNEQFF,TGTGCCAGCAGCCGACTAGCGGGAGTTAACAATGAGCAGTTCTTC
.,.,TRBJ2-1,TRBV19,CASSPLGRSYNEQFF,TGTGCCAGTAGTCCCCTTGGGAGGTCCTACAATGAGCAGTTCTTC
.,TRBD1,TRBJ2-7,TRBV2,CASERQGTSYEQYF,TGTGCCAGCGAACGACAGGGTACCTCCTACGAGCAGTACTTC
.,TRBD1,TRBJ2-7,TRBV6-1,CASSEAPQLGDRTYEQYF,TGTGCCAGCAGTGAAGCCCCACAATTGGGGGACAGGACCTACGAGCAGTACTTC
.,.,TRBJ1-3,TRBV4-3,CASSQDFYGSSGNTIYF,TGCGCCAGCAGCCAAGATTTTTACGGGAGCTCTGGAAACACCATATATTTT
once,TRBD2,TRBJ2-1,TRBV5-1,CASSINSGNDEQFF,TGCGCCAGCAGCATTAATAGCGGGAACGATGAGCAGTTCTTC
.,TRBD2,TRBJ2-2,TRBV19,CASSLSSGSTGELFF,TGTGCCAGTAGCTTAAGTAGCGGGAGCACCGGGGAGCTGTTTTTT
.,TRBD2,TRBJ2-1,TRBV5-1,CASSLALAGTKAYNEQFF,TGCGCCAGCAGCTTGGCGCTAGCGGGCACTAAAGCCTACAATGAGCAGTTCTTC
once,.,TRBJ1-3,TRBV9,CASSVDPGTGNTIYF,TGTGCCAGCAGCGTAGACCCGGGAACTGGAAACACCATATATTTT
.,.,TRBJ2-3,TRBV21-1,CASSKIGLAGQSTDTQYF,TGTGCCAGCAGCAAAATCGGACTAGCGGGACAGAGCACAGATACGCAGTATTTT
.,.,TRBJ1-2,TRBV2,CARQGQSYGYTF,TGTGCCAGACAGGGCCAAAGCTATGGCTACACCTTC
.,TRBD1,TRBJ2-1,TRBV5-1,CASSAGTGNNEQFF,TGCGCCAGCAGCGCCGGGACAGGAAACAATGAGCAGTTCTTC
.,TRBD1,TRBJ2-2,TRBV5-1,CASSLGTARGELFF,TGCGCCAGCAGCCTAGGGACAGCTCGCGGGGAGCTGTTTTTT
.,.,TRBJ2-4,TRBV29-1,CSVVPGENIQYF,TGCAGCGTTGTCCCAGGGGAAAACATTCAGTACTTC
.,TRBD1,TRBJ2-7,TRBV18,CASSMLGQAAGEQYF,TGTGCCAGCTCAATGCTGGGACAGGCGGCCGGCGAGCAGTACTTC
.,.,TRBJ1-4,TRBV11-2,CASSLKNRANEKLFF,TGTGCCAGCAGCTTAAAAAACAGGGCAAATGAAAAACTGTTTTTT
.,TRBD2,TRBJ2-1,TRBV19,CASRSGRAVDEQFF,TGTGCCAGTAGGAGCGGGAGGGCCGTCGATGAGCAGTTCTTC
.,.,TRBJ1-2,TRBV28,CASSLYQTQVVSGYTF,TGTGCCAGCAGTTTATACCAAACCCAGGTGGTGAGTGGCTACACCTTC
.,TRBD1,TRBJ2-1,TRBV27,CASTSQGAYNEQFF,TGTGCCAGCACCTCACAGGGGGCCTACAATGAGCAGTTCTTC
.,.,TRBJ2-1,TRBV6-1,CATTGGPSSYNEQFF,TGTGCCACTACTGGAGGCCCGAGCTCCTACAATGAGCAGTTCTTC
.,TRBD2,TRBJ2-1,TRBV7-6,CASSLGTSGGGEQFF,TGTGCCAGCAGCTTAGGGACTAGCGGGGGGGGAGAGCAGTTCTTC
once,.,TRBJ2-7,TRBV7-2,CASSLAIEQGGEQYF,TGTGCCAGCAGCTTAGCGATAGAGCAGGGGGGCGAGCAGTACTTC
once,.,TRBJ2-7,TRBV9,CASSVQPVGRSYEQYF,TGTGCCAGCAGCGTCCAACCAGTGGGCCGCTCCTACGAGCAGTACTTC
.,TRBD1,TRBJ2-1,TRBV11-3,CASSSDIPSGGPVANEQFF,TGTGCCAGCAGCTCAGATATCCCCTCAGGGGGCCCTGTGGCCAATGAGCAGTTCTTC
.,TRBD1,TRBJ2-7,TRBV27,CASSFAGTGAYEQYF,TGTGCCAGCAGTTTTGCCGGGACAGGGGCCTACGAGCAGTACTTC
.,TRBD2,TRBJ2-7,TRBV5-5,CASSLYREVYEQYF,TGTGCCAGCAGCTTGTATCGGGAGGTCTACGAGCAGTACTTC
.,.,TRBJ1-2,TRBV7-9,CASSTGSGMGYGYTF,TGTGCCAGCAGCACCGGCTCGGGAATGGGCTATGGCTACACCTTC
.,TRBD1,TRBJ2-3,TRBV9,CASAGTDTDTQYF,TGTGCCAGCGCCGGGACAGACACAGATACGCAGTATTTT
.,.,TRBJ2-3,TRBV18,CASSPTRDTDTQYF,TGTGCCAGCTCACCAACTAGAGACACAGATACGCAGTATTTT
.,.,TRBJ2-7,TRBV5-1,CASSPNTRQPFF,TGCGCCAGCAGCCCCAACACGCGACAACCTTTCTTC
once,.,TRBJ1-1,TRBV28,CASSSGGTNTEAFF,TGTGCCAGCAGCTCGGGGGGGACGAACACTGAAGCTTTCTTT
once,TRBD2,TRBJ2-1,TRBV5-1,CASSFGTSGSDEQFF,TGCGCCAGCAGCTTCGGGACTAGCGGGAGCGATGAGCAGTTCTTC
.,.,TRBJ2-5,TRBV7-9,CASSLRSQETQYF,TGTGCCAGCAGCTTACGGTCCCAAGAGACCCAGTACTTC
.,TRBD1,TRBJ1-1,TRBV2,CASSAGTVNTEAFF,TGTGCCAGCAGCGCCGGGACAGTGAACACTGAAGCTTTCTTT
medium-sized,TRBD2,TRBJ2-7,TRBV30,CAWSGRGGSGSEQYF,TGTGCCTGGAGTGGGAGGGGGGGTAGCGGGAGCGAGCAGTACTTC
once,.,TRBJ2-5,TRBV30,CAWSVKETQYF,TGTGCCTGGAGTGTCAAAGAGACCCAGTACTTC
.,TRBD2,TRBJ2-1,TRBV11-3,CASSLGGSGGQFF,TGTGCCAGCAGCTTAGGGGGGTCGGGAGGGCAGTTCTTC
.,.,TRBJ2-7,TRBV28,CASSWGGKAYEQYF,TGTGCCAGCAGTTGGGGCGGGAAAGCCTACGAGCAGTACTTC
.,.,TRBJ2-7,TRBV7-9,CASSLGTPIHYEQYF,TGTGCCAGCAGCCTAGGGACTCCTATACACTACGAGCAGTACTTC
few,TRBD1,TRBJ1-1,TRBV5-4,CASSLQGATEAFF,TGTGCCAGCAGCTTACAGGGGGCGACTGAAGCTTTCTTT
.,.,TRBJ2-7,TRBV7-8,CASSLLEAYEQYF,TGTGCCAGCAGCCTACTCGAGGCCTACGAGCAGTACTTC
.,TRBD1,TRBJ2-7,TRBV28,CASSPTGSNYEQYF,TGTGCCAGCAGTCCGACAGGGAGTAACTACGAGCAGTACTTC
.,.,TRBJ2-5,TRBV18,CASSPRLSVETQYF,TGTGCCAGCTCACCCCGTCTTAGCGTAGAGACCCAGTACTTC
.,.,TRBJ1-1,TRBV7-9,CASSLVKGGRKTEAFF,TGTGCCAGCAGCTTAGTAAAGGGGGGGCGAAAAACTGAAGCTTTCTTT
once,TRBD1,TRBJ1-4,TRBV28,CASSSPGETGIEKLFF,TGTGCCAGCAGTTCGCCCGGTGAGACAGGGATTGAAAAACTGTTTTTT
.,TRBD2,TRBJ2-2,TRBV11-2,CASSLLAGEGAGELFF,TGTGCCAGCAGCCTGCTAGCGGGAGAGGGGGCCGGGGAGCTGTTTTTT